This T cell receptor (beta chain) was captured in a study of regulatory T cells in long-lasting Graves disease. Library construction for TCR beta used iRepertoire HTBI primers and Arm-PCR of CDR3 regions. TCRdb called the multiplex PCR reads again in MiXCR, with one record for every CDR3 protein. Of around 320,000 distinct CDR3 sequences listed, approximately 16% were seen once; the top ten hold roughly 30%. V shed 4 bases, J shed 3 bases, and the junction held 4 bases outside the gene matches. There are 14 residues in the CDR3. Germline V gene lookup returns CDR1 SGDLS and CDR2 YYNGEE. The time point is: newly diagnosed GD, antithyroid drugs for less than 3 months. Extracted PBMC RNA gave rise to the TCR library. Patients with Graves' disease were diagnosed by American Thyroid Association guidelines. An endocrinology department in Xi'an, China, recruited the patients. This clonotype was seen a handful of times.

These data were also filed under a second study, of T cells in Graves' hyperthyroidism and ophthalmopathy. As that study records: By a 13 V-J model, ophthalmopathy was set apart from stable hyperthyroidism. It was a median roughly six months before onset that the model predicted ophthalmopathy.

The genes are TRBV9 and TRBJ1-2, with 9 bases matching TRBD1. The sample in question was peripheral blood mononuclear cells (PBMCs), obtained at new diagnosis, from a patient treated with antithyroid drugs. This TCR was sampled from a middle-aged man with Graves disease. CDR3 sequence: CASSSRTGDYGYTF. The CDR3 DNA reads TGTGCCAGCAGCTCGCGGACAGGGGACTATGGCTACACCTTC.